Each of the 6 T cell receptor beta chains below was sequenced from the same sample in a study of blood T cell repertoires in COVID-19. Profiling relied on immunoSEQ multiplex PCR, and the TCRdb table lists in-frame clones only, not all of them. The sample contains under 300,000 clones, roughly 84% of which appear only once. The specimen was peripheral blood. The receptors were sampled from a man in his forties who had recovered from COVID-19.

The rearrangement links TRBV27 to TRBJ1-4; D is unclear. Trimming removed 1 base at V and 5 bases at J, with 26 bases between. Germline V CDR1 and CDR2: MNHEY, SMNVEV (reference sequence). The CDR3 consists of 20 residues. CDR3 loop: CASSLYGLREGLMLNEKLFF. The CDR3 bases are TGTGCCAGCAGTTTATACGGACTCCGGGAGGGTTTGATGCTAAATGAAAAACTGTTTTTT.

The genes are TRBV4-3 and TRBJ2-1; 9 positions agree with TRBD2. Germline values: CDR1 LGHNA, CDR2 YSLEER. The CDR3 loop spans 15 amino acids. V was pared by 4 bases and J by 7 bases, with 8 bases of the junction left unmatched. The CDR3 here is CASSPGLALANEQFF. CDR3 in DNA: TGCGCCAGCAGCCCGGGACTAGCTTTGGCAAATGAGCAGTTCTTC.

To note about this clone: Germline and junction disagree at one end, which may indicate a read error. This chain connects TRBV7-9 to TRBJ1-2; 7 nucleotides align to TRBD1. CDR1 is SEHNR and CDR2 is FQNEAQ in the germline V gene (reference sequence). The CDR3 is 11 residues long. Written as DNA, the CDR3 is TGCGCCCAGGGGACAGACTATGGCTACACCTTC. Its translation: CAQGTDYGYTF.

This chain connects TRBV27 to TRBJ2-1; unclear D gene. Germline V gene lookup returns CDR1 MNHEY and CDR2 SMNVEV (reference sequence). The CDR3 runs 15 residues. The V and J ends lost 7 bases and 2 bases respectively, with 15 bases between them. CDR3 coding DNA: TGTGCCAGCACAAGCATGCAGGATCCCTACAATGAGCAGTTCTTC. Translated, it gives CASTSMQDPYNEQFF.

V and J are TRBV19 and TRBJ2-1; D unclear. The germline V and J ends were trimmed by 5 bases and 9 bases, with 20 bases remaining between them. This CDR3 has 15 residues. Looked up from germline, CDR1 is LNHDA and CDR2 is SQIVND (reference sequence). The CDR3 nucleotides read TGTGCCAGTAGTTCCGATAATAGAGGAGCCAGTGAGCAGTTCTTC. Residues: CASSSDNRGASEQFF.

The V and J genes are TRBV9 and TRBJ2-1; weak D call: TRBD1 (6 bases). Germline assignment: CDR1 SGDLS and CDR2 YYNGEE. The length of the CDR3 is 14 residues. V lost 1 base and J 7 bases, leaving 12 bases between the germline ends. CDR3 bases: TGTGCCAGCAGCGTATCCGCAGGGGCGAATGAGCAGTTCTTC. Translating it yields CASSVSAGANEQFF.